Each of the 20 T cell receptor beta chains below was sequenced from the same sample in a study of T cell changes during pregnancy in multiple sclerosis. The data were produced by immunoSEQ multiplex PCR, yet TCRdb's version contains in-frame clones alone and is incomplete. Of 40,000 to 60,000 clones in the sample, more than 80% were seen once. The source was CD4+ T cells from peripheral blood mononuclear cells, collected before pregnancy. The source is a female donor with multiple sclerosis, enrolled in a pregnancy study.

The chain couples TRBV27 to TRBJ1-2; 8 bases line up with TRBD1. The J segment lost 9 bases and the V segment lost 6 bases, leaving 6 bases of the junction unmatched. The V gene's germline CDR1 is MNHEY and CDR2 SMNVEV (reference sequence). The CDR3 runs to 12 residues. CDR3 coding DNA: TGTGCCAGCAGCACCCGACAGGGGAGCTACACCTTC. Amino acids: CASSTRQGSYTF.

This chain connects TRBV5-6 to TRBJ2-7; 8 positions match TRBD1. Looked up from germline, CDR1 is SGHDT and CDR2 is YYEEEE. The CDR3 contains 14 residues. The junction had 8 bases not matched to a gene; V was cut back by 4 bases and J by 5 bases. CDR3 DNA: TGTGCCAGCAGCCAACGGACAGGGAAGGACGAGCAGTACTTC. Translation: CASSQRTGKDEQYF.

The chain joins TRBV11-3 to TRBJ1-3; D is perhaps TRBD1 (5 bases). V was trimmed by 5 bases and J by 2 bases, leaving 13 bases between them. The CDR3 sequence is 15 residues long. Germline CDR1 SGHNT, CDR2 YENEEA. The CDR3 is CASSLGASTGNTIYF. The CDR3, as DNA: TGTGCCAGCAGCCTAGGGGCATCCACTGGAAACACCATATATTTT.

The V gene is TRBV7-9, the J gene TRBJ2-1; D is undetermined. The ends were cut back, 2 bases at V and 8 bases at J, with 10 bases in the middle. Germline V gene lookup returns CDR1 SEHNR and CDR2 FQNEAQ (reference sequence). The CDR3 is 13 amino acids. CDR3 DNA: TGTGCCAGCAGCTTACCTGAGCGCGATGAGCAGTTCTTC. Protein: CASSLPERDEQFF. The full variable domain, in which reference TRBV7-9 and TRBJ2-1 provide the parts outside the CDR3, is DTGVSQNPRHKITKRGQNVTFRCDPISEHNRLYWYRQTLGQGPEFLTYFQNEAQLEKSRLLSDRFSAERPKGSFSTLEIQRTEQGDSAMYLCASSLPERDEQFFGPGTRLTVL.

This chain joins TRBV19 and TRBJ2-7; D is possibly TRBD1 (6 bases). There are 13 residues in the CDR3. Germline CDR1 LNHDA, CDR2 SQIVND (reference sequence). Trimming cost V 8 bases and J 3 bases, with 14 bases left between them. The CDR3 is CASGRGEGYEQYF. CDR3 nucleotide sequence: TGTGCCAGTGGCAGGGGAGAGGGCTACGAGCAGTACTTC.

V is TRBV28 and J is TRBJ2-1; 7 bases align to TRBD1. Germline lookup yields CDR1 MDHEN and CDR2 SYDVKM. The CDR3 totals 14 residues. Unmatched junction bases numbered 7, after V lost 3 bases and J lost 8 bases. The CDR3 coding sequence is TGTGCCAGCAGTTTGACAGGGCGTCTCGATGAGCAGTTCTTC. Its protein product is CASSLTGRLDEQFF.

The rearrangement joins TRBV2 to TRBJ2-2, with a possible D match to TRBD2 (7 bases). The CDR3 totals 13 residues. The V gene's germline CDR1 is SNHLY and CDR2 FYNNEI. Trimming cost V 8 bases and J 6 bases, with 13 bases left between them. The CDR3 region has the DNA TGTGCCAGCGGAGGGGAGGGGGCCGGGGAGCTGTTTTTT. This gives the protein CASGGEGAGELFF. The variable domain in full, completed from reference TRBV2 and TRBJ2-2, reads EPEVTQTPSHQVTQMGQEVILRCVPISNHLYFYWYRQILGQKVEFLVSFYNNEISEKSEIFDDQFSVERPDGSNFTLKIRSTKLEDSAMYFCASGGEGAGELFFGEGSRLTVL.

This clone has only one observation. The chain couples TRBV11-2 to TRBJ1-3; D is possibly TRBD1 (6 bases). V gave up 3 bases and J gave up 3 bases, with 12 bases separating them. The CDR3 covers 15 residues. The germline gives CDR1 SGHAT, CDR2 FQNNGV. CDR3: CASSLAGAGGNTIYF. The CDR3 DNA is TGTGCCAGCAGCTTGGCGGGGGCCGGTGGAAACACCATATATTTT.

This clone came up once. CDR3 loop: CASSAGTGHYEQYF. CDR3 DNA sequence: TGTGCCAGCAGCGCCGGGACAGGACACTACGAGCAGTACTTC. The V call is TRBV14, the J call TRBJ2-7, with TRBD1 identical over 8 bases. Per the germline V gene, CDR1 is SGHDN and CDR2 is FVKESK. The CDR3 contains 14 residues. The V segment lost 5 bases and the J segment 3 bases; nucleotides outside the gene matches: 6.

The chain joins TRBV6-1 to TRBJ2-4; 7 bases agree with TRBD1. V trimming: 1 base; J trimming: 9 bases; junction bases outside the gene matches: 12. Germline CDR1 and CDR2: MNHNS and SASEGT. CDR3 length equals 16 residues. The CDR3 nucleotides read TGTGCCAGCAGTGAAGAGCCCTACAGGGGCCGGGGCATTCAGTACTTC. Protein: CASSEEPYRGRGIQYF.

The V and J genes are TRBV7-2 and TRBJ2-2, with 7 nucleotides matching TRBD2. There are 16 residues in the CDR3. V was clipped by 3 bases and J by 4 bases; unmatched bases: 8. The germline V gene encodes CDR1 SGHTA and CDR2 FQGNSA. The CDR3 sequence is CASSFGAGVSTGELFF. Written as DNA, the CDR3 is TGTGCCAGCAGCTTCGGCGCGGGAGTGAGCACCGGGGAGCTGTTTTTT. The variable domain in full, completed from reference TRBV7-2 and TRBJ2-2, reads GAGVSQSPSNKVTEKGKDVELRCDPISGHTALYWYRQSLGQGLEFLIYFQGNSAPDKSGLPSDRFSAERTGGSVSTLTIQRTQQEDSAVYLCASSFGAGVSTGELFFGEGSRLTVL.

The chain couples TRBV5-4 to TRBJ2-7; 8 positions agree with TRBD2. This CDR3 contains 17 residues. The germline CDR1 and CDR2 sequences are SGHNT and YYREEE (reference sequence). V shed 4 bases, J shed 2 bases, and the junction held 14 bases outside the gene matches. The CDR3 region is CASSDKGGRGRPYEQYF. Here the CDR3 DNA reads TGTGCCAGCAGCGACAAAGGGGGGCGCGGGAGGCCCTACGAGCAGTACTTC.

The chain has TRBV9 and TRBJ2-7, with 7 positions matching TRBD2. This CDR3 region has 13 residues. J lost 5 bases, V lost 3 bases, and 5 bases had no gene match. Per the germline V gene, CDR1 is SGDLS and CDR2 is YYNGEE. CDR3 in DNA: TGTGCCAGCAGCGAAGGACTAGATCACGAGCAGTACTTC. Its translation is CASSEGLDHEQYF.

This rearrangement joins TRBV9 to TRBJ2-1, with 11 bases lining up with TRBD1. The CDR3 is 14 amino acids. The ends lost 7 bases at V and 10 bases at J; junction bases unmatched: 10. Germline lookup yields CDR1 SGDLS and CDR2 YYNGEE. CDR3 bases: TGTGCCAGCGGGGGACAGGGGGATACTTACGAGCAGTTCTTC. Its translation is CASGGQGDTYEQFF. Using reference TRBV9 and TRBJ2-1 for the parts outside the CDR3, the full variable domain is DSGVTQTPKHLITATGQRVTLRCSPRSGDLSVYWYQQSLDQGLQFLIQYYNGEERAKGNILERFSAQQFPDLHSELNLSSLELGDSALYFCASGGQGDTYEQFFGPGTRLTVL.

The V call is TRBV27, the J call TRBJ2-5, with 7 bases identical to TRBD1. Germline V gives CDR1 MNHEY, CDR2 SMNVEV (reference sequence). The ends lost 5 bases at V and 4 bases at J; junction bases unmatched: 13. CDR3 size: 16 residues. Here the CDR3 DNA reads TGTGCCAGCAGTCCCTTCCTTAGACAGGGTGGAGAGACCCAGTACTTC. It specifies CASSPFLRQGGETQYF.

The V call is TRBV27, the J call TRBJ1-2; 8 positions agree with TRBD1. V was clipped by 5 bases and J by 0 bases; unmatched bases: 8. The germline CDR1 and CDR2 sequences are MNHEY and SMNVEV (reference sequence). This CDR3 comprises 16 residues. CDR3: CASSGPRQGSNYGYTF. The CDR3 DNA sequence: TGTGCCAGCAGTGGCCCAAGACAGGGGTCTAACTATGGCTACACCTTC.

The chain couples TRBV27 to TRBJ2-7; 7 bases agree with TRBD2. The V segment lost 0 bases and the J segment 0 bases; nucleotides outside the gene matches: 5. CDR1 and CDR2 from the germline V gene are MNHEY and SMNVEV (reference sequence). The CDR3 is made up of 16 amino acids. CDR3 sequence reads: CASSLSQSGISYEQYF. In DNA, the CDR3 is TGTGCCAGCAGTTTATCCCAGAGCGGGATCTCCTACGAGCAGTACTTC.

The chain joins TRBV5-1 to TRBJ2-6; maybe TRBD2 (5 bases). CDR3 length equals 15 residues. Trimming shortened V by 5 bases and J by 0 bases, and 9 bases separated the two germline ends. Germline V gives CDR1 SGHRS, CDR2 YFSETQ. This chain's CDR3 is CASRGDYSGANVLTF. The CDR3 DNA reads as TGCGCCAGCAGAGGAGACTACTCTGGGGCCAACGTCCTGACTTTC.

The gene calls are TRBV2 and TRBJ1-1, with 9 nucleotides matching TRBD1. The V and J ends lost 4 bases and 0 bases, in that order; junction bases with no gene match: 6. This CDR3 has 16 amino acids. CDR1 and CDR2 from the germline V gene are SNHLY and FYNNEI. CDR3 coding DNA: TGTGCCAGCAGTGTGGGACAGGGATCCATGAACACTGAAGCTTTCTTT. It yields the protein CASSVGQGSMNTEAFF. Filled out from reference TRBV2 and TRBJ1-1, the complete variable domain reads EPEVTQTPSHQVTQMGQEVILRCVPISNHLYFYWYRQILGQKVEFLVSFYNNEISEKSEIFDDQFSVERPDGSNFTLKIRSTKLEDSAMYFCASSVGQGSMNTEAFFGQGTRLTVV.

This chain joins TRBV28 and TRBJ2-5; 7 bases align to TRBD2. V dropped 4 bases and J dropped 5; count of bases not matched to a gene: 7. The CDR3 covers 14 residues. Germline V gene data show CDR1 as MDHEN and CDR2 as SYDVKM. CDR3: CASSWGGSGETQYF. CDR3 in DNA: TGTGCCAGCAGTTGGGGCGGGAGTGGGGAGACCCAGTACTTC.